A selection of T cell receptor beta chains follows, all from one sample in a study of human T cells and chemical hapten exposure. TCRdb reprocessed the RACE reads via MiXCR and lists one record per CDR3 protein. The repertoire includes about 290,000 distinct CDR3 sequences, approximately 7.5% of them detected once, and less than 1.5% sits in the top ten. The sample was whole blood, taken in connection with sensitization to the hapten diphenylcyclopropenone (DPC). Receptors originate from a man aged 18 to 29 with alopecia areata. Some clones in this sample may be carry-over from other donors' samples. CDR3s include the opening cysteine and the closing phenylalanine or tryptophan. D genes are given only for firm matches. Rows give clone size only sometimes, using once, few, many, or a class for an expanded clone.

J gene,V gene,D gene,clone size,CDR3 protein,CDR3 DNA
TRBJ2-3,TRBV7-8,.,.,CASSSAVRNVTQYF,TGTGCCAGCAGCTCCGCCGTGCGGAATGTTACGCAGTATTTT
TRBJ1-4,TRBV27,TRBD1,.,CASSSRDRENEKLFF,TGTGCCAGCAGTTCTCGGGACAGGGAGAATGAAAAACTGTTTTTT
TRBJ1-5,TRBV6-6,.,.,CASTTLPGQPQHF,TGTGCCAGCACCACTCTCCCGGGTCAGCCCCAGCATTTT
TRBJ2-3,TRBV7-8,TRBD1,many,CASSRDRDRTDTQYF,TGTGCCAGCAGCCGCGACAGGGACCGCACAGATACGCAGTATTTT
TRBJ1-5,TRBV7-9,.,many,CASSSSTEAKPQHF,TGTGCCAGCAGCTCCTCGACAGAGGCTAAGCCCCAGCATTTT
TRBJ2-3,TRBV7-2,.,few,CASSQQGSADTQYF,TGTGCCAGCAGCCAACAGGGATCCGCAGATACGCAGTATTTT
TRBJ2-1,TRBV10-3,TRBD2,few,CAISESMSGGPYNEQFF,TGTGCCATCAGTGAGTCAATGAGCGGGGGCCCTTACAATGAGCAGTTCTTC
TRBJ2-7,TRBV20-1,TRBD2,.,CSAPYSGNSYEQYF,TGCAGTGCTCCCTATAGCGGGAACTCCTACGAGCAGTACTTC
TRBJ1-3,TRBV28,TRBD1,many,CAVQGDRGSGNTIYF,TGTGCCGTCCAGGGGGACAGGGGCTCTGGAAACACCATATATTTT
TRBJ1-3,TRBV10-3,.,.,CAIMSNSGNTIYF,TGTGCCATCATGAGCAACTCTGGAAACACCATATATTTT
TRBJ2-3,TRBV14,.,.,CASSQASQRTFGTDTQYF,TGTGCCAGCAGCCAAGCATCCCAGCGCACATTCGGCACAGATACGCAGTATTTT
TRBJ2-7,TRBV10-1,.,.,CASSEGHRPYEQYF,TGCGCCAGCAGTGAGGGACACCGTCCCTACGAGCAGTACTTC
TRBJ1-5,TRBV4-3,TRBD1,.,CASSHSDRSSTQHF,TGCGCCAGCAGCCATTCGGACAGGTCTTCGACCCAGCATTTT